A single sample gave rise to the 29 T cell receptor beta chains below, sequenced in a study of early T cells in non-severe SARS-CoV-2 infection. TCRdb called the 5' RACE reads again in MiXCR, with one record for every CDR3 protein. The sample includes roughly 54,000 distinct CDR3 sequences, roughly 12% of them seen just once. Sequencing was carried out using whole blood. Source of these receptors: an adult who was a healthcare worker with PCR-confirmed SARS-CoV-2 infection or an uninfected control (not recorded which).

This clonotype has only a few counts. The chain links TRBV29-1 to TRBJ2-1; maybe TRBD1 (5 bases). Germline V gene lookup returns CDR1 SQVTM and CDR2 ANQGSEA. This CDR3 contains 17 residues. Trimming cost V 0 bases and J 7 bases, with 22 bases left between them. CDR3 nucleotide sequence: TGCAGCGTTGAAGATCGCGCAGGGCGTACAACTTGGAATGAGCAGTTCTTC. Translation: CSVEDRAGRTTWNEQFF.

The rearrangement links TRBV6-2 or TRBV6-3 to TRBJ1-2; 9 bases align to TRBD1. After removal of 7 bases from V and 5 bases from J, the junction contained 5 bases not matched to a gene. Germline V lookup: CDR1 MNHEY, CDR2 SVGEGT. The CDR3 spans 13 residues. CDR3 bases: TGTGCCAGCACCGGGACAGGGAGTTATGGCTACACCTTC. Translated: CASTGTGSYGYTF.

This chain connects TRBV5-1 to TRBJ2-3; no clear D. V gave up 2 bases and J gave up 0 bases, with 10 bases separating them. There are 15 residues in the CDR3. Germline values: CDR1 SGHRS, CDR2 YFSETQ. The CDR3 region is CASSFRSASTDTQYF. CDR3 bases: TGCGCCAGCAGCTTTCGGAGCGCTAGCACAGATACGCAGTATTTT. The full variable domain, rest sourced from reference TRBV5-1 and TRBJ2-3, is KAGVTQTPRYLIKTRGQQVTLSCSPISGHRSVSWYQQTPGQGLQFLFEYFSETQRNKGNFPGRFSGRQFSNSRSEMNVSTLELGDSALYLCASSFRSASTDTQYFGPGTRLTVL.

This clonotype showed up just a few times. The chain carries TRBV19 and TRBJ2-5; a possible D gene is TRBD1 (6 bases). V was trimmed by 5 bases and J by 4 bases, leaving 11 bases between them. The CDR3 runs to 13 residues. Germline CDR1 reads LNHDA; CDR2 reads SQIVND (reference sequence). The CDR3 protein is CASSDTGRETQYF. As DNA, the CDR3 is TGTGCCAGTAGTGACACAGGGCGAGAGACCCAGTACTTC.

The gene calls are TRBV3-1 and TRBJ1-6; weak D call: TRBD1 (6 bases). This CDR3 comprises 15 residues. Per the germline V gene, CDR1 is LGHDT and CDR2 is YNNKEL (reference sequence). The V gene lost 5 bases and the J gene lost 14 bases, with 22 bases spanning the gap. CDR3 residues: CASSTRQDPIFTLHF. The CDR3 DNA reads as TGTGCCAGCAGCACCCGACAGGACCCGATATTCACCCTCCACTTT.

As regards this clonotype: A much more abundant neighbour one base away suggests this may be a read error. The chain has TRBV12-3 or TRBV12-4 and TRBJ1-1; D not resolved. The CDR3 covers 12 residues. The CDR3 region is CTSTIRREEAFF. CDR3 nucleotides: TGTACCAGCACCATCAGGAGGGAGGAAGCTTTCTTT.

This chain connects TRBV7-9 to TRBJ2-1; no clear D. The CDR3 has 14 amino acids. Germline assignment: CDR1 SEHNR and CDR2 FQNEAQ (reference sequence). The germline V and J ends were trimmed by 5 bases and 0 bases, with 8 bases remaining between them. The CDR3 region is CASSPSASYNEQFF. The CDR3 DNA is TGTGCCAGCAGCCCTAGTGCCTCCTACAATGAGCAGTTCTTC.

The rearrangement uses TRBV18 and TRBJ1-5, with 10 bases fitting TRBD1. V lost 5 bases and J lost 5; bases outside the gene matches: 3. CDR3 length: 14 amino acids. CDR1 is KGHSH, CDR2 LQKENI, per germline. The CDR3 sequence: CASSLTGGDQPQHF. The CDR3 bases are TGTGCCAGCTCATTGACAGGGGGCGATCAGCCCCAGCATTTT.

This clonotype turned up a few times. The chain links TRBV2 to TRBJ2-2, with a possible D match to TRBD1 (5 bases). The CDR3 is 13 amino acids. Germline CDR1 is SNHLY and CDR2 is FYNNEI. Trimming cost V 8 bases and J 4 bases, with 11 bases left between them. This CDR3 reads CASGRVSTGELFF. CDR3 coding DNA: TGTGCCAGCGGCAGGGTTTCCACCGGGGAGCTGTTTTTT.

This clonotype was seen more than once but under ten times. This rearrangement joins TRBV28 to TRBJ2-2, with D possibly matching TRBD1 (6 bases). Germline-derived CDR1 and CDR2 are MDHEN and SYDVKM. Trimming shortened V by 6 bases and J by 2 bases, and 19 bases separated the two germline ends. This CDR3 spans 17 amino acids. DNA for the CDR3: TGTGCCAGCAGACCCTACCGGGACACCGTAAACACCGGGGAGCTGTTTTTT. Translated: CASRPYRDTVNTGELFF.

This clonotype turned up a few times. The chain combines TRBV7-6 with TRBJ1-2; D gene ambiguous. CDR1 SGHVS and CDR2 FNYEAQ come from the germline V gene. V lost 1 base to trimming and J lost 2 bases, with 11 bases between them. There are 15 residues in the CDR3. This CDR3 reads CASSLEAGVNYGYTF. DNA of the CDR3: TGTGCCAGCAGCTTAGAGGCAGGAGTAAACTATGGCTACACCTTC.

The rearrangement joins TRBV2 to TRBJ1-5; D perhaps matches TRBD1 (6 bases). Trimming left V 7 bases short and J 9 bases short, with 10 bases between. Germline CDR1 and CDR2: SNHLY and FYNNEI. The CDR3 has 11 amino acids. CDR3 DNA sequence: TGTGCCAGCAAGGACAGCGGGCCCCAGCATTTT. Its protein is CASKDSGPQHF.

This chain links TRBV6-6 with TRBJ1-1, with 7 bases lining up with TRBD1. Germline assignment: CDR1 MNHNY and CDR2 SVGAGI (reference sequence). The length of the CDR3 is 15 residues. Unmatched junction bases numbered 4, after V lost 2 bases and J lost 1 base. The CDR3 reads CASSYPGGPNTEAFF. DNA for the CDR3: TGTGCCAGCAGTTACCCAGGGGGACCGAACACTGAAGCTTTCTTT.

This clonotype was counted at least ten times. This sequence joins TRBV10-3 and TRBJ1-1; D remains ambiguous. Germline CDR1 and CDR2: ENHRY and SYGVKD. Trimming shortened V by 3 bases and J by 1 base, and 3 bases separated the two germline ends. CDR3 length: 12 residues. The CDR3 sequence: CAISEGNTEAFF. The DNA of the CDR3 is TGTGCCATCAGTGAAGGGAACACTGAAGCTTTCTTT.

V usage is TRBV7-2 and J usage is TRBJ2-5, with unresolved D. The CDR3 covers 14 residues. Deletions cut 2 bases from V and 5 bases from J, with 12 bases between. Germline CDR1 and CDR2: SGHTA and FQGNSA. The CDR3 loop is CASSLLRRPETQYF. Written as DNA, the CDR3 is TGTGCCAGCAGCTTACTTCGTCGCCCCGAGACCCAGTACTTC.

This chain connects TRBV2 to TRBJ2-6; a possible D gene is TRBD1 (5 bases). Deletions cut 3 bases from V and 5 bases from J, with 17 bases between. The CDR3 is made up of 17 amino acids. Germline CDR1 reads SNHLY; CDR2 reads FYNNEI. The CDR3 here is CASSERQGSPRANVLTF. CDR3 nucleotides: TGTGCCAGCAGTGAGAGGCAGGGATCGCCGCGGGCCAACGTCCTGACTTTC. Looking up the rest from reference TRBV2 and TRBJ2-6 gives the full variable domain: EPEVTQTPSHQVTQMGQEVILRCVPISNHLYFYWYRQILGQKVEFLVSFYNNEISEKSEIFDDQFSVERPDGSNFTLKIRSTKLEDSAMYFCASSERQGSPRANVLTFGAGSRLTVL.

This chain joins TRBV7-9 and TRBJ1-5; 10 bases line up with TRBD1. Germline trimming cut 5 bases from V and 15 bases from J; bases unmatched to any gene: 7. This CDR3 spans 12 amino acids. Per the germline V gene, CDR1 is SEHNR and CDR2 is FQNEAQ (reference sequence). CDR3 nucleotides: TGTGCCAGCAGCCCCGGACAGGGGGAAATGCATTTT. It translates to CASSPGQGEMHF.

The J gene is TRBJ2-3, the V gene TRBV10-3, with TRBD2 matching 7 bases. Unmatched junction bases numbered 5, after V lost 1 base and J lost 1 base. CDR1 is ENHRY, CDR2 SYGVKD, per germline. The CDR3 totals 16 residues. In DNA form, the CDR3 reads TGTGCCATCAGTGAGTTGCCTAGCGGACGCACAGATACGCAGTATTTT. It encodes CAISELPSGRTDTQYF.

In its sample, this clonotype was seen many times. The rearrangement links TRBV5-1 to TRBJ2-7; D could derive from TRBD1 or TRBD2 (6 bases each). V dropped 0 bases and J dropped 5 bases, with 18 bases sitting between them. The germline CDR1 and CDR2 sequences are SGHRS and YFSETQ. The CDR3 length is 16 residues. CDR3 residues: CASSLAPGALSDEQYF. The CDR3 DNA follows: TGCGCCAGCAGCTTGGCCCCGGGGGCCCTCTCGGACGAGCAGTACTTC.

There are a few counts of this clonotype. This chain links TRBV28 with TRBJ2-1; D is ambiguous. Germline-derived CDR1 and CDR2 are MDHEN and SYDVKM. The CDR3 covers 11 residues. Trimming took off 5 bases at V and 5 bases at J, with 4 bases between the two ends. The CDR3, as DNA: TGTGCCAGCAGTGTAAACAATGAGCAGTTCTTC. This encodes CASSVNNEQFF.

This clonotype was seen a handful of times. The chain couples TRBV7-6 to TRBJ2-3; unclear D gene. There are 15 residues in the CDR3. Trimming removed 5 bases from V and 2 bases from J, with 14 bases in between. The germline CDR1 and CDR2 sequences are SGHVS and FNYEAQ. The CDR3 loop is CASSPDRWDTDTQYF. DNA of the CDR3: TGTGCCAGCAGCCCCGATCGTTGGGACACAGATACGCAGTATTTT.

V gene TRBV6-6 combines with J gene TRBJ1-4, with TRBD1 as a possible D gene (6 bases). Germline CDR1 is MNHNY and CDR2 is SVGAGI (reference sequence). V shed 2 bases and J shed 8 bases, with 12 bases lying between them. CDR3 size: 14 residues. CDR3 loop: CASSYQQGLEKLFF. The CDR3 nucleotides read TGTGCCAGCAGTTACCAACAGGGCCTCGAAAAACTGTTTTTT.

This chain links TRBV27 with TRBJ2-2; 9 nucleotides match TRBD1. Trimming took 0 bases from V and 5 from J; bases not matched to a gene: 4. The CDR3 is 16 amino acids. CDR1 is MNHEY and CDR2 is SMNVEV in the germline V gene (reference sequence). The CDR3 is CASSLSGTGKTGELFF. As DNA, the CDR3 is TGTGCCAGCAGTTTATCGGGGACAGGGAAGACCGGGGAGCTGTTTTTT.

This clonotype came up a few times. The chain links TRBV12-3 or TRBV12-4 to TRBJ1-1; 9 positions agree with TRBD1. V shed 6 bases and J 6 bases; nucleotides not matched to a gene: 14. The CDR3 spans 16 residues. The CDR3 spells CASRQDEGQGFSEAFF. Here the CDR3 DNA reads TGTGCCAGCAGACAAGACGAGGGACAGGGATTTTCTGAAGCTTTCTTT.

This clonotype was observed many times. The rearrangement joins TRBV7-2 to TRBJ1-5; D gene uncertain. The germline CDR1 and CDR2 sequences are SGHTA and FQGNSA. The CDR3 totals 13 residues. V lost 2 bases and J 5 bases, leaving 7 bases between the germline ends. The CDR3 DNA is TGTGCCAGCAGCTTATGGAAGGATCAGCCCCAGCATTTT. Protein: CASSLWKDQPQHF.

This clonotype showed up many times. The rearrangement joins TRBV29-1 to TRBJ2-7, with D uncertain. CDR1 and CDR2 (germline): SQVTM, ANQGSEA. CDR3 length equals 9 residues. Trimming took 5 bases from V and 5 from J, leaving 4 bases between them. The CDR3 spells CSVPHEQYF. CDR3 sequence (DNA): TGCAGCGTTCCCCACGAGCAGTACTTC.

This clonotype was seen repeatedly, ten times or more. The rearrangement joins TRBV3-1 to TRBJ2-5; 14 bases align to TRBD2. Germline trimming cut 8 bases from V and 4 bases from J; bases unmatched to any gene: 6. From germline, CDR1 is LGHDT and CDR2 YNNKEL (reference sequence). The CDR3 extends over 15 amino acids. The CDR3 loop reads CASQTGLAGGETQYF. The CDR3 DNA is TGTGCCAGCCAAACCGGACTAGCGGGAGGAGAGACCCAGTACTTC.

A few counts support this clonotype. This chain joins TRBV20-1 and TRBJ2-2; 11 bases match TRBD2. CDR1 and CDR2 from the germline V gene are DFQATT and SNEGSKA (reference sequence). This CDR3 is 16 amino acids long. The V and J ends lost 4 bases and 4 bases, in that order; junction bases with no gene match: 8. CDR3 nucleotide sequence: TGCAGTGCTACCCACCTAGCGGGAGGCTCCACCGGGGAGCTGTTTTTT. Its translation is CSATHLAGGSTGELFF.

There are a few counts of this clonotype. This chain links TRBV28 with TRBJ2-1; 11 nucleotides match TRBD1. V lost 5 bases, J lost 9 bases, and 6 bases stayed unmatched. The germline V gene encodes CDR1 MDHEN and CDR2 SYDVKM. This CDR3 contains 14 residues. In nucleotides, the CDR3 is TGTGCCAGCAGTCCCGGGACAGGGGGACCTGAGCAGTTCTTC. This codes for CASSPGTGGPEQFF. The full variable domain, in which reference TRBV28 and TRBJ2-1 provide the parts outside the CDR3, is DVKVTQSSRYLVKRTGEKVFLECVQDMDHENMFWYRQDPGLGLRLIYFSYDVKMKEKGDIPEGYSVSREKKERFSLILESASTNQTSMYLCASSPGTGGPEQFFGPGTRLTVL.